The rows below give T cell receptor beta chains drawn from one sample of a study of T cell repertoires in cytomegalovirus infection. These receptors lack a known antigen. TCRdb reprocessed the reads with MiXCR, giving one entry per CDR3 protein. The data hold around 340,000 distinct CDR3 sequences, with 25% to 35% observed a single time. The sequenced sample was cultured PBMCs, obtained from culture after CMV antigen stimulation. The receptors were sampled from a human donor in good health (CMV status not recorded). Some clones in this sample may be carry-over from other donors' samples. Each CDR3 is given with its conserved first and last residue. D genes are given only for firm matches. Clone size is shown for a subset of rows, as once, few, many or a class of expanded clone.

v_call	d_call	clone_size	cdr3_length	j_call	cdr3_nt	cdr3_aa
TRBV6-2/TRBV6-3	TRBD2	many	17	TRBJ2-5	TGTGCCAGCAGTTACTCAGGACTAGCGGGAGGCGAAGAGACCCAGTACTTC	CASSYSGLAGGEETQYF
TRBV2	NA	few	13	TRBJ1-2	TGTGCCAGCAGTGATCTTGGGGTCTATGGCTACACCTTC	CASSDLGVYGYTF
TRBV7-7	TRBD2	NA	16	TRBJ2-3	TGTGCTAGCAGCTCAAGCGCTAGCGGATTCACAGATACGCAGTATTTT	CASSSSASGFTDTQYF
TRBV7-7	TRBD1	NA	15	TRBJ2-5	TGTGCTAGCAGCCTCGACAGGGGTAGACAAGAGACCCAGTACTTC	CASSLDRGRQETQYF
TRBV5-1	NA	NA	14	TRBJ2-3	TGCGCCAGCAGCTTGGAAGCTCCGAAAGATACGCAGTATTTT	CASSLEAPKDTQYF
TRBV20-1	NA	NA	13	TRBJ1-1	TGCAGTGCTAGAGAACAGGGGAACACTGAAGCTTTCTTT	CSAREQGNTEAFF
TRBV6-1	NA	NA	13	TRBJ1-6	TGTGCCAGCAGTTACTCTCCTAATTCACCCCTCCACTTT	CASSYSPNSPLHF
TRBV7-3	NA	NA	14	TRBJ2-2	TGTGCCAGCAGCTTAAAACCCTTCTCCGGGGAGCTGTTTTTT	CASSLKPFSGELFF
TRBV6-2/TRBV6-3	NA	NA	14	TRBJ1-2	TGTGCCAGCAGTCAAACCGGACAGTACTATGGCTACACCTTC	CASSQTGQYYGYTF
TRBV11-3	NA	few	15	TRBJ2-2	TGTGCCAGCAGCTTAGATCATTTCGGGACCCGGGAGCTGTTTTTT	CASSLDHFGTRELFF
TRBV19	NA	NA	13	TRBJ1-1	TGTGCCAGTAATACGGACAGGAACACTGAAGCTTTCTTT	CASNTDRNTEAFF
TRBV6-1	NA	few	13	TRBJ1-6	TGTGCCAGCAGCGTGTCCTATAATTCACCCCTCCACTTT	CASSVSYNSPLHF
TRBV28	NA	few	14	TRBJ2-7	TGTGCCAGCAGCCCACAGGGTAGATCCTACGAGCAGTACTTC	CASSPQGRSYEQYF
TRBV19	NA	NA	14	TRBJ1-1	TGTGCCAGTACCGAAGGACCCATAGGGGCCGAAGCTTTCTTT	CASTEGPIGAEAFF
TRBV27	TRBD1	NA	15	TRBJ1-5	TGTGCCAGCAGTTCCGGACAGGCGGGGGAACAGCCCCAGCATTTT	CASSSGQAGEQPQHF
TRBV12-3/TRBV12-4	NA	few	13	TRBJ1-1	TGTGCCAGCAGTTTACAGCTTAACACTGAAGCTTTCTTT	CASSLQLNTEAFF
TRBV2	NA	NA	15	TRBJ2-1	TGTGCCAGCAGGGTTGGTTCAAGCTCCTACAATGAGCAGTTCTTC	CASRVGSSSYNEQFF
TRBV15	NA	NA	17	TRBJ2-7	TGTGCCACCAGCCCCCGCTCCTGGCGGCAGGGGACCTACGAGCAGTACTTC	CATSPRSWRQGTYEQYF
TRBV5-1	TRBD1	NA	14	TRBJ1-1	TGCGCCAGCAGCTTAACAGGGGGCATCACTGAAGCTTTCTTT	CASSLTGGITEAFF
TRBV7-6	NA	few	15	TRBJ2-7	TGTGCCAGCAGCTTAGATTCGGGAGTCCCTTACGAGCAGTACTTC	CASSLDSGVPYEQYF
TRBV19	NA	NA	13	TRBJ1-2	TGTGCCAGTAGTGAAATGCGGGAGTATGGCTACACCTTC	CASSEMREYGYTF
TRBV9	NA	few	16	TRBJ1-6	TGTGCCAGCAGCGTAGACGGGTCACCAATGAGTTCACCCCTCCACTTT	CASSVDGSPMSSPLHF
TRBV15	NA	few	12	TRBJ2-1	TGTGCCACCAGCAGGTGGGCCAAGGAGCAGTTCTTC	CATSRWAKEQFF
TRBV7-2	NA	many	14	TRBJ2-7	TGTGCCAGCAGCTCGGGACGACTCTCCTACGAGCAGTACTTC	CASSSGRLSYEQYF
TRBV24-1	NA	many	16	TRBJ2-5	TGTGCCACCAGTGGGGGCTTAGGGACGGCTGATGAGACCCAGTACTTC	CATSGGLGTADETQYF
TRBV19	TRBD1	once	15	TRBJ1-5	TGTGCCAGCCGGACAGGGGGGTTTGTTTATCAGCCCCAGCATTTT	CASRTGGFVYQPQHF
TRBV15	NA	NA	13	TRBJ1-5	TGTGCCACCAGCAGAGAATGGAATCAGCCCCAGCATTTT	CATSREWNQPQHF
TRBV6-2/TRBV6-3	NA	many	13	TRBJ2-3	TGTGCCAGCAGTTACTCCGGGGCCCCTACGCAGTATTTT	CASSYSGAPTQYF
TRBV2	TRBD1	NA	14	TRBJ1-1	TGTGCCAGCAGGGACAGGGTGGGGAACACTGAAGCTTTCTTT	CASRDRVGNTEAFF